The present entry profiles one TCR beta chain with its context. These data originate in a study of T cell changes during pregnancy in multiple sclerosis. Assay: immunoSEQ multiplex PCR; the TCRdb copy retains only in-frame clones and omits some. Among 65,000 to 85,000 clones listed, about nine tenths were seen once. This CDR3 has 14 amino acids. CDR1 and CDR2 from the germline V gene are LGHNA and YNFKEQ. The V and J ends lost 1 base and 3 bases respectively, with 9 bases between them. The V call is TRBV4-2, the J call TRBJ2-5; TRBD2 is a possible D gene (5 bases). The clonotype originates from a female donor with multiple sclerosis, enrolled in a pregnancy study. Sample: CD4+ T cells from peripheral blood mononuclear cells, taken after pregnancy. The CDR3 loop reads CASSQGTAEETQYF. Written as DNA, the CDR3 is TGTGCCAGCAGCCAAGGGACTGCGGAAGAGACCCAGTACTTC.